The 24 T cell receptor beta chains presented below share a single source sample, sequenced in a study of T cells after yellow fever vaccination. TCRdb processed the 5' RACE reads anew with MiXCR; each CDR3 protein has one entry. The sample lists about 340,000 distinct CDR3 sequences, around 12% occurring once. Sequences were derived from CD4+ T cells sorted from PBMCs, sampled 15 days after the yellow fever booster vaccination. The origin of the receptors is a man younger than 30 who received the YFV17D yellow fever vaccine.

In this sample, this clonotype turned up a few times. DNA of the CDR3: TGTGCCAGCAGTTTAAGGGCAGGTCGGGGCACCGGGGAGCTGTTTTTT. Translated, it gives CASSLRAGRGTGELFF. The chain links TRBV27 to TRBJ2-2; D is possibly TRBD2 (5 bases). V was pared by 2 bases and J by 4 bases, with 14 bases between. This CDR3 comprises 16 residues. The V gene's germline CDR1 is MNHEY and CDR2 SMNVEV (reference sequence).

This clonotype was recorded once. The chain has TRBV5-6 and TRBJ1-4; no clear D. From germline, CDR1 is SGHDT and CDR2 YYEEEE. The CDR3 consists of 14 residues. The V and J ends lost 1 base and 1 base respectively, with 5 bases between them. For the CDR3, the DNA is TGTGCCAGCAGCTTGACAGTAACTAATGAAAAACTGTTTTTT. It translates to CASSLTVTNEKLFF.

This clonotype was recorded a few times. This sequence joins TRBV11-2 and TRBJ2-3; D is unresolved. From germline, CDR1 is SGHAT and CDR2 FQNNGV. The ends were cut back, 2 bases at V and 1 base at J, with 16 bases in the middle. This CDR3 has 17 residues. CDR3 sequence reads: CASSLFLPTLRTDTQYF. Here the CDR3 DNA reads TGTGCCAGCAGCTTATTTCTCCCCACTTTGCGCACAGATACGCAGTATTTT.

This clonotype was counted ten times or more. This chain connects TRBV5-6 to TRBJ1-1, with D perhaps TRBD1 (5 bases). Germline CDR1 reads SGHDT; CDR2 reads YYEEEE. This CDR3 contains 14 residues. V was cut by 4 bases and J by 5 bases, with 15 bases left in between. The CDR3 spells CASSLRMGTTEAFF. CDR3 in DNA: TGTGCCAGCAGCCTTCGAATGGGGACTACTGAAGCTTTCTTT.

The J gene is TRBJ2-2, the V gene TRBV5-6; 8 bases map to TRBD1. With 3 bases clipped from V and 7 bases from J, the junction kept 8 bases outside the gene matches. CDR3 length equals 15 residues. Germline CDR1 and CDR2: SGHDT and YYEEEE. CDR3 loop: CASSYRQGQDGELFF. CDR3 in DNA: TGTGCCAGCAGCTACCGACAGGGGCAAGACGGGGAGCTGTTTTTT.

This chain connects TRBV6-2 or TRBV6-3 to TRBJ1-5, with D uncertain. The CDR3 is 13 residues long. The ends were cut back, 5 bases at V and 4 bases at J, with 9 bases in the middle. Germline V CDR1 and CDR2: MNHEY, SVGEGT. The CDR3 spells CASSAQRNQPQHF. CDR3 nucleotides: TGTGCCAGCAGTGCCCAGAGGAATCAGCCCCAGCATTTT.

V and J are TRBV20-1 and TRBJ2-3; D gene uncertain. Germline V gives CDR1 DFQATT, CDR2 SNEGSKA (reference sequence). The CDR3 contains 11 residues. The V gene lost 3 bases and the J gene lost 6 bases, with 7 bases spanning the gap. The CDR3 DNA follows: TGCAGTGCTAGCCTGGGGGATACGCAGTATTTT. It is translated as CSASLGDTQYF.

At least ten counts were recorded for this clonotype. V gene TRBV5-1 combines with J gene TRBJ1-4, with D possibly matching TRBD1 (6 bases). The V and J ends lost 7 bases and 8 bases respectively, with 12 bases between them. This CDR3 region has 12 residues. Germline V gene sequence: CDR1 SGHRS, CDR2 YFSETQ. DNA for the CDR3: TGCGCCAGCGCCGCCGACAGGGAAAAACTGTTTTTT. Amino acid sequence: CASAADREKLFF.

This clonotype was seen a few times. The chain recombines TRBV20-1 with TRBJ2-1, with no clear D. With 0 bases removed from V and 0 bases from J, the gap between germline ends came to 6 bases. The CDR3 is 14 amino acids. Germline V gene lookup returns CDR1 DFQATT and CDR2 SNEGSKA (reference sequence). The CDR3 coding sequence is TGCAGTGCTAGAGAGCGGAGCTCCTACAATGAGCAGTTCTTC. This gives the protein CSARERSSYNEQFF.

This clonotype was found a few times. The V and J genes are TRBV29-1 and TRBJ1-4, with 7 bases aligning to TRBD1. Looked up from germline, CDR1 is SQVTM and CDR2 is ANQGSEA. This CDR3 has 14 amino acids. J lost 10 bases, V lost 4 bases, and 12 bases had no gene match. CDR3 protein: CSVVIGTVTGKLFF. The CDR3 coding sequence is TGCAGCGTTGTTATAGGGACAGTTACCGGAAAACTGTTTTTT.

The chain uses TRBV18 and TRBJ1-2, with D perhaps TRBD1 (5 bases). The V gene lost 5 bases and the J gene lost 6 bases, with 13 bases spanning the gap. Per the germline V gene, CDR1 is KGHSH and CDR2 is LQKENI. The CDR3 has 13 amino acids. The CDR3 bases are TGTGCCAGCTCAAGTCGGTCCAGGGATGGCTACACCTTC. Translated: CASSSRSRDGYTF.

This clonotype was seen a few times. J is TRBJ2-1 and V is TRBV6-1, with 12 bases that match TRBD2. With V trimmed by 7 bases and J by 7 bases, 5 bases remained unmatched. CDR1 is MNHNS, CDR2 SASEGT, per germline. The CDR3 length is 14 residues. The DNA of the CDR3 is TGTGCCAGCAAGACTAGCGGGGGCGGGAATGAGCAGTTCTTC. Amino acids: CASKTSGGGNEQFF.

V is TRBV7-3 and J is TRBJ1-6; D is uncertain. V lost 2 bases and J 6 bases, leaving 5 bases between the germline ends. The CDR3 is made up of 13 amino acids. From germline, CDR1 is SGHTA and CDR2 FQGTGA. This CDR3 reads CASSLFSNSPLHF. The CDR3 coding sequence is TGTGCCAGCAGCTTATTCAGTAATTCACCCCTCCACTTT.

This chain links TRBV12-5 with TRBJ1-1; 8 nucleotides align to TRBD1. Germline V lookup: CDR1 LGHNT, CDR2 FRNRAP. Trimming at V came to 6 bases and at J to 5 bases, leaving 2 bases not matched to a gene. This CDR3 has 12 amino acids. The CDR3 spells CASGWTGTEAFF. The CDR3 DNA is TGTGCTAGTGGGTGGACAGGGACTGAAGCTTTCTTT. The full variable domain, rest sourced from reference TRBV12-5 and TRBJ1-1, is DARVTQTPRHKVTEMGQEVTMRCQPILGHNTVFWYRQTMMQGLELLAYFRNRAPLDDSGMPKDRFSAEMPDATLATLKIQPSEPRDSAVYFCASGWTGTEAFFGQGTRLTVV.

This clonotype turned up a few times. This chain uses TRBV3-1 with TRBJ2-5; 7 nucleotides agree with TRBD2. With V trimmed by 1 base and J by 7 bases, 9 bases remained unmatched. CDR3 size: 15 residues. Germline V CDR1 and CDR2: LGHDT, YNNKEL (reference sequence). The CDR3 region is CASSQVMGGSGTQYF. CDR3 in DNA: TGTGCCAGCAGCCAAGTTATGGGGGGGTCAGGGACCCAGTACTTC.

This sequence joins TRBV12-3 or TRBV12-4 and TRBJ2-3; a weak D match, TRBD2 (6 bases). The CDR3 runs to 15 residues. The germline V and J ends were trimmed by 6 bases and 1 base, with 14 bases remaining between them. The CDR3 DNA reads TGTGCCAGCAGGAGCTTGGGGGGTCGCACAGATACGCAGTATTTT. Its protein product is CASRSLGGRTDTQYF.

The chain has TRBV12-3 or TRBV12-4 and TRBJ1-5, with 8 bases aligning to TRBD1. V gave up 2 bases and J gave up 1 base; unmatched junction bases: 10. The CDR3 has 18 residues. CDR3 amino acids: CASSLPYWTGLSNQPQHF. In DNA form, the CDR3 reads TGTGCCAGCAGTTTACCCTATTGGACAGGGTTAAGCAATCAGCCCCAGCATTTT.

The chain links TRBV6-5 to TRBJ2-1; D gene uncertain. The germline gives CDR1 MNHEY, CDR2 SVGAGI. The CDR3 extends over 11 amino acids. Trimming took 3 bases from V and 9 from J, leaving 6 bases between them. In nucleotides, the CDR3 is TGTGCCAGCAGTTATTTGGGTGAGCAGTTCTTC. Residues: CASSYLGEQFF.

This clonotype was detected only a few times. The genes are TRBV7-9 and TRBJ2-2, with D maybe TRBD1 (5 bases). Germline assignment: CDR1 SEHNR and CDR2 FQNEAQ (reference sequence). The CDR3 is made up of 16 amino acids. Trimming removed 2 bases from V and 2 bases from J, with 12 bases in between. The CDR3, as DNA: TGTGCCAGCAGCTTACAGGGCAGCCTTAACACCGGGGAGCTGTTTTTT. Translating gives CASSLQGSLNTGELFF.

Only a few counts were recorded for this clonotype. The chain carries TRBV10-3 and TRBJ2-2, with 11 bases lining up with TRBD2. Per germline, CDR1 ENHRY and CDR2 SYGVKD. The CDR3 is 15 residues long. V lost 5 bases and J lost 4; bases outside the gene matches: 3. The CDR3 is CAISTSGGATGELFF. The CDR3 nucleotides are TGTGCCATCAGTACTAGCGGGGGAGCCACCGGGGAGCTGTTTTTT.

This clonotype was observed a few times. This sequence joins TRBV4-3 and TRBJ1-6; no reliable D call. Trimming took off 0 bases at V and 5 bases at J, with 8 bases between the two ends. The CDR3 loop spans 15 amino acids. CDR1 is LGHNA and CDR2 is YSLEER in the germline V gene. CDR3 sequence: CASSQDTADNSPLHF. CDR3 coding DNA: TGCGCCAGCAGCCAAGATACAGCCGATAATTCACCCCTCCACTTT.

The chain couples TRBV7-9 to TRBJ2-3; TRBD2 matches 11 bases. J gave up 2 bases and V 5 bases, and 9 bases lay outside the gene matches. This CDR3 has 17 residues. Looked up from germline, CDR1 is SEHNR and CDR2 is FQNEAQ (reference sequence). CDR3 nucleotides: TGTGCCAGCAGCCGCGGCACTAGCGGGGGCCACACAGATACGCAGTATTTT. It yields the protein CASSRGTSGGHTDTQYF.

This chain joins TRBV20-1 and TRBJ1-4, with D uncertain. Germline values: CDR1 DFQATT, CDR2 SNEGSKA (reference sequence). The germline V and J ends were trimmed by 3 bases and 2 bases, with 10 bases remaining between them. The CDR3 loop spans 14 amino acids. The CDR3 is CSASHPETNEKLFF. The CDR3 coding sequence is TGCAGTGCTAGTCACCCGGAGACTAATGAAAAACTGTTTTTT.

The chain combines TRBV25-1 with TRBJ2-1; D possibly corresponds to TRBD2 (5 bases). V gave up 3 bases and J gave up 3 bases, with 18 bases separating them. The CDR3 totals 17 residues. CDR1 MGHDK and CDR2 SYGVNS come from the germline V gene. CDR3 DNA sequence: TGTGCCAGCAGTGAGAATAAGGAGGTTGTCAGCTACAATGAGCAGTTCTTC. Its protein is CASSENKEVVSYNEQFF.